These 21 T cell receptor beta chains were sequenced from one sample in a study of CD8 T cells in Susac syndrome. An input of roughly 0.5 to 1 ug of RNA was subjected to reverse transcription using random hexamers. Each CDR3 protein is one row after TCRdb ran MiXCR on the immunoSEQ multiplex PCR reads. The table shows more than 90,000 distinct CDR3 sequences, with 93% occurring only once. The specimen sequenced was CD4+ T cells from PBMCs. These receptors were collected from a human donor with multiple sclerosis.

The chain combines TRBV20-1 with TRBJ2-2; 9 bases map to TRBD2. Germline V CDR1 and CDR2: DFQATT, SNEGSKA (reference sequence). The junction had 4 bases not matched to a gene; V was cut back by 0 bases and J by 5 bases. There are 15 residues in the CDR3. CDR3 DNA sequence: TGCAGTGCTAGAGAGGTTGGACTAGCGACCGGGGAGCTGTTTTTT. Residues: CSAREVGLATGELFF.

The genes are TRBV2 and TRBJ1-4; perhaps TRBD1 as D (6 bases). The germline V gene encodes CDR1 SNHLY and CDR2 FYNNEI. V lost 8 bases and J lost 0, with 19 bases in between. The CDR3 extends over 17 amino acids. For the CDR3, the DNA is TGTGCCAGCGTGGGGAGGGGGAACTTCGCAACTAATGAAAAACTGTTTTTT. It encodes CASVGRGNFATNEKLFF.

The chain recombines TRBV30 with TRBJ2-7, with 13 bases lining up with TRBD2. The CDR3 covers 14 residues. Per germline, CDR1 GTSNPN and CDR2 SVGIG (reference sequence). The junction had 3 bases not matched to a gene; V was cut back by 0 bases and J by 7 bases. The CDR3 sequence is CAWSVRLAGGEQYF. For the CDR3, the DNA is TGTGCCTGGAGTGTACGACTAGCGGGGGGAGAGCAGTACTTC.

This chain joins TRBV12-3 or TRBV12-4 and TRBJ2-6; D could derive from TRBD1 or TRBD2 (5 bases each). Trimming removed 6 bases at V and 0 bases at J, with 12 bases between. The CDR3 contains 16 residues. The CDR3 bases are TGTGCCAGCAGCCGGGACGTAAACTCTGGGGCCAACGTCCTGACTTTC. As protein: CASSRDVNSGANVLTF.

V is TRBV7-9 and J is TRBJ2-5, with D tentatively TRBD1 or TRBD2 (6 bases each). Between the trimmed V and J ends, which lost 5 bases and 6 bases, there was a span of 16 bases. The CDR3 consists of 14 residues. Germline CDR1 and CDR2: SEHNR and FQNEAQ (reference sequence). CDR3 residues: CASSPPGGGKTQYF. The DNA of the CDR3 is TGTGCCAGCAGCCCCCCCGGAGGGGGGAAGACCCAGTACTTC. Together with reference TRBV7-9 and TRBJ2-5, the CDR3 gives the full variable domain: DTGVSQNPRHKITKRGQNVTFRCDPISEHNRLYWYRQTLGQGPEFLTYFQNEAQLEKSRLLSDRFSAERPKGSFSTLEIQRTEQGDSAMYLCASSPPGGGKTQYFGPGTRLLVL.

The chain employs TRBV30 and TRBJ2-4; TRBD1 matches 9 bases. V trimming: 2 bases; J trimming: 5 bases; junction bases outside the gene matches: 4. The length of the CDR3 is 14 residues. Germline V CDR1 and CDR2: GTSNPN, SVGIG (reference sequence). The CDR3 nucleotides read TGTGCCTGGAGTCGGACAGGGGAGGAAAACATTCAGTACTTC. It specifies CAWSRTGEENIQYF. Using reference TRBV30 and TRBJ2-4 for the parts outside the CDR3, the full variable domain is SQTIHQWPATLVQPVGSPLSLECTVEGTSNPNLYWYRQAAGRGLQLLFYSVGIGQISSEVPQNLSASRPQDRQFILSSKKLLLSDSGFYLCAWSRTGEENIQYFGAGTRLSVL.

The chain couples TRBV18 to TRBJ1-1, with unresolved D. This CDR3 has 12 amino acids. Germline-derived CDR1 and CDR2 are KGHSH and LQKENI. Trimming stripped 4 bases from V and 5 bases from J, with 8 bases between. The CDR3 region has the DNA TGTGCCAGCTCACAGGCCAAAACTGAAGCTTTCTTT. Its translation is CASSQAKTEAFF. Full variable domain (outside the CDR3, taken from reference TRBV18 and TRBJ1-1): NAGVMQNPRHLVRRRGQEARLRCSPMKGHSHVYWYRQLPEEGLKFMVYLQKENIIDESGMPKERFSAEFPKEGPSILRIQQVVRGDSAAYFCASSQAKTEAFFGQGTRLTVV.

The CDR3, as DNA: TGCAGTGCTAGGGGGACAGGGGGGTACAATGAGCAGTTCTTC. As protein: CSARGTGGYNEQFF. The gene calls are TRBV20-1 and TRBJ2-1; 11 nucleotides agree with TRBD1. CDR1 and CDR2 from the germline V gene are DFQATT and SNEGSKA (reference sequence). The CDR3 has 14 residues. The V and J ends lost 3 bases and 4 bases, in that order; junction bases with no gene match: 2.

The chain employs TRBV2 and TRBJ1-6; 9 positions match TRBD1. Germline CDR1 and CDR2: SNHLY and FYNNEI. The CDR3 sequence is 14 residues long. V lost 8 bases and J lost 10; bases outside the gene matches: 9. Written as DNA, the CDR3 is TGTGCCAGCCACCCGGGACAGGGCATATCACCCCTCCACTTT. Translating it yields CASHPGQGISPLHF.

J is TRBJ2-1 and V is TRBV7-2, with D maybe TRBD2 (5 bases). Trimming removed 4 bases at V and 3 bases at J, with 19 bases between. The CDR3 extends over 17 amino acids. From germline, CDR1 is SGHTA and CDR2 FQGNSA. The CDR3 sequence: CASSSTTTGFYYNEQFF. CDR3 DNA sequence: TGTGCCAGCAGCTCCACCACAACGGGATTCTACTACAATGAGCAGTTCTTC.

The rearrangement joins TRBV30 to TRBJ1-1, with a weak D call TRBD1 (6 bases). The CDR3 loop spans 16 amino acids. V lost 1 base and J 7 bases, leaving 22 bases between the germline ends. Germline V gene data show CDR1 as GTSNPN and CDR2 as SVGIG (reference sequence). The CDR3 loop reads CAWSAPRRGATVEAFF. CDR3 in DNA: TGTGCCTGGAGTGCTCCCCGACGGGGGGCAACGGTTGAAGCTTTCTTT.

The chain employs TRBV20-1 and TRBJ1-6; 8 nucleotides line up with TRBD1. The CDR3 runs to 15 residues. In germline, CDR1 is DFQATT, CDR2 SNEGSKA (reference sequence). The junction had 12 bases not matched to a gene; V was cut back by 6 bases and J by 8 bases. This CDR3 is CSATAGGGIYSPLHF. CDR3 nucleotide sequence: TGCAGTGCGACCGCAGGGGGCGGTATATATTCACCCCTCCACTTT.

V gene TRBV20-1 combines with J gene TRBJ2-1, with 16 bases matching TRBD2. The trim removed 2 bases at V and 0 bases at J, leaving 10 bases unmatched. Germline values: CDR1 DFQATT, CDR2 SNEGSKA (reference sequence). The CDR3 has 20 residues. The CDR3 nucleotides read TGCAGTGCTAGATCCGGGACTAGCGGGGGGGCCTTGAGCTCCTACAATGAGCAGTTCTTC. Translation: CSARSGTSGGALSSYNEQFF.

In DNA, the CDR3 is TGTGCCTGGAGTGTAACCGGTGGTGACACTGAAGCTTTCTTT. Its translation is CAWSVTGGDTEAFF. The genes are TRBV30 and TRBJ1-1, with D unclear. The CDR3 has 14 residues. The germline V gene has CDR1 GTSNPN and CDR2 SVGIG (reference sequence). V was cut by 0 bases and J by 3 bases, with 11 bases left in between.

This sequence joins TRBV20-1 and TRBJ2-7, with a tentative D call TRBD1 (6 bases). This CDR3 is 14 amino acids long. Trimming took 6 bases from V and 4 from J, leaving 19 bases between them. The germline gives CDR1 DFQATT, CDR2 SNEGSKA (reference sequence). CDR3 bases: TGCAGTGCGCCTGTGGGGGCAATTGGGTACGAGCAGTACTTC. Its protein is CSAPVGAIGYEQYF.

The rearrangement links TRBV7-6 to TRBJ2-2; D gene uncertain. In germline, CDR1 is SGHVS, CDR2 FNYEAQ. The CDR3 covers 17 residues. The germline V and J ends were trimmed by 0 bases and 2 bases, with 13 bases remaining between them. The CDR3 DNA reads TGTGCCAGCAGCTTAGCGAGAATGGGAACTAACACCGGGGAGCTGTTTTTT. Translation: CASSLARMGTNTGELFF.

V gene TRBV10-3 combines with J gene TRBJ1-2; D may be TRBD1 (5 bases). The CDR3 runs 12 residues. The germline V and J ends were trimmed by 4 bases and 3 bases, with 6 bases remaining between them. Germline values: CDR1 ENHRY, CDR2 SYGVKD. CDR3 protein: CAISGGDYGYTF. The CDR3 nucleotides are TGTGCCATCAGTGGAGGGGACTATGGCTACACCTTC.

The chain is built from TRBV4-1 and TRBJ1-1, with D unresolved. The CDR3 length is 17 residues. Germline lookup yields CDR1 MGHRA and CDR2 YSYEKL. Trimming pared 1 base from V and 4 bases from J, leaving 19 bases between. Written as DNA, the CDR3 is TGCGCCAGCAGCCAAGTGGCCAGGAGGGCCCGGGGCACTGAAGCTTTCTTT. Translation: CASSQVARRARGTEAFF.

The chain has TRBV15 and TRBJ2-3, with TRBD2 identical over 7 bases. With V trimmed by 2 bases and J by 4 bases, 15 bases remained unmatched. Germline V gene sequence: CDR1 LNHNV, CDR2 YYDKDF (reference sequence). The CDR3 is 18 residues long. CDR3 protein: CATSRLDLTSINADTQYF. The CDR3 region has the DNA TGTGCCACCAGCAGATTGGACTTGACTAGCATTAATGCAGATACGCAGTATTTT.

The chain couples TRBV9 to TRBJ1-1; no firm D call. Germline loops: CDR1 SGDLS, CDR2 YYNGEE. Trimming cost V 0 bases and J 1 base, with 13 bases left between them. There are 16 residues in the CDR3. CDR3 region: CASSVVPGRGNTEAFF. As DNA, the CDR3 is TGTGCCAGCAGCGTAGTCCCGGGGAGAGGGAACACTGAAGCTTTCTTT.

The chain is built from TRBV7-2 and TRBJ2-7; weak D call: TRBD2 (6 bases). V was shortened by 8 bases and J by 3 bases, with 17 bases between the two germline ends. The CDR3 contains 14 residues. Looked up from germline, CDR1 is SGHTA and CDR2 is FQGNSA. The CDR3 nucleotides read TGTGCCAGCGCAACCATGGGGGGTAGCTACGAGCAGTACTTC. It yields the protein CASATMGGSYEQYF.